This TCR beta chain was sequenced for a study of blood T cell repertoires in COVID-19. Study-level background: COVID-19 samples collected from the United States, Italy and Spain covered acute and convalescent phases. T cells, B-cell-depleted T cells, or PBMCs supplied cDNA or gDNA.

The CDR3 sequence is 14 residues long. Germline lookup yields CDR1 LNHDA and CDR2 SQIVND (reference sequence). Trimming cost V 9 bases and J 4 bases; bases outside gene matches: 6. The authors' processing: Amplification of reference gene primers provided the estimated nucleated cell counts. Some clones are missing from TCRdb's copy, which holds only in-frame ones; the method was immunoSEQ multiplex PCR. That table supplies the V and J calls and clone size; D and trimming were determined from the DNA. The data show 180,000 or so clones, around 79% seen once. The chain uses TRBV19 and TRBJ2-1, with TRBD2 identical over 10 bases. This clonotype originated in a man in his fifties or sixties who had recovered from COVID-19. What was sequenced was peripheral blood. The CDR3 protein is CASKGLATYNEQFF. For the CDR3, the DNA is TGTGCCAGCAAGGGACTAGCGACGTACAATGAGCAGTTCTTC.